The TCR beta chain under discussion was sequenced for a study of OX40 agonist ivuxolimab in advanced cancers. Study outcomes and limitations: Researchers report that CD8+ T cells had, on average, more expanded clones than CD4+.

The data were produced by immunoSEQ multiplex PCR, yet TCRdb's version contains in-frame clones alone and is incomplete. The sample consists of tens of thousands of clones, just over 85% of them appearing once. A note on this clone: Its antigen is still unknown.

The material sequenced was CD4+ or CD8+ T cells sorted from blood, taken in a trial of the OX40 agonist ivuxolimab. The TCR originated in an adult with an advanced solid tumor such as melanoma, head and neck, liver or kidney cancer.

DNA of the CDR3: TGCGCCAGCAGCCAAGGCAGGTTGAGCTCCTACGAGCAGTACTTC. Translated: CASSQGRLSSYEQYF. The chain carries TRBV4-1 and TRBJ2-7; D gene uncertain. The germline V gene encodes CDR1 MGHRA and CDR2 YSYEKL. The CDR3 is 15 residues long. The V end lost 1 base, the J end lost 0 bases, and 10 bases lay between the germline ends.